This T cell receptor beta chain is drawn from a study of cytomegalovirus exposure and HLA in healthy donors (dated by TCRdb to 2015 to 2018). A note on the overall study: An earlier analysis of several hundred of the donors reported approximately 280 Gb of sequence data and about 120 million unique TCR beta sequences obtained from around 170 million T cells. Roughly 300 gigabases of sequencing data and approximately 84 million unique TCR sequences were included in an early release covering 550 to 800 HLA-typed donors. Of the 350 to 450 genotyped donors, about 84% fell in the genetic ancestry cluster associated with self-reported Caucasian donors. The study aimed to test whether signatures of past pathogen exposure could be identified by cataloging public T cell receptors. The study profiled the T cell repertoires of 666 subjects by immunosequencing and related them to cytomegalovirus serostatus. Along with the approximately 620-subject first cohort, a separate validation cohort of some 130 different subjects was used. To predict cytomegalovirus infection status, the study combined high-throughput TCR immunosequencing, statistical association of individual TCRs with disease status, and machine learning. A later analysis re-analyzed previously published TCR beta repertoires from 666 donors and added high-resolution HLA genotyping to study TCR occurrence patterns. The later analysis used no new phenotypic data to find candidate immune exposures, relying instead on TCR beta sequences and their occurrence across donors. An earlier analysis of roughly 580 of the donors used high-throughput TCR beta sequencing to judge whether each TCR beta V gene segment behaved as functional or pseudogenic. Donor age, sex, ethnicity and CMV serostatus were compiled alongside the repertoire data. A later genetic analysis took genome-wide SNP genotypes for about 65% of the roughly 670 donors and used that subset as a discovery cohort. All discovery cohort repertoires had been generated on a single sequencing platform. HLA typing included class I and class II loci at four-digit resolution. Typing coverage varied by locus: roughly 620-630 donors for A, B, C, DRB1 and DQB1; approximately 560 for DQA1; more than 600 for DPA1; under 490 for DPB1. A handful of DR-DQ haplotypes were handled as single units for association and clustering because linkage in the cohort was strong. Across roughly 420 genotyped donors of the cohort, an average of 235,054 unique TCR beta nucleotide sequences per donor were sequenced, and roughly 17% of those sequences were non-productive. What the study reported, not specific to this receptor: The presence/absence analyses assumed that sequencing depth was roughly uniform across donors, and that assumption may not be true. HLA typing was unavailable for some donors at each locus, so association tests used only the typed subset. A further reported finding was that TCR beta sequences accurately predicted the HLA-A and HLA-B alleles for most subjects in the first cohort. A later analysis reported that several top co-occurrence clusters appeared linked to parvovirus B19, influenza, CMV and Epstein-Barr virus. Linkage disequilibrium might explain the correlated functional status among segregating V segments, but an unknown experimental factor could not be excluded. Because counts were too low, approximately 18 rarely observed V segments, including chromosome 9 orphons, were excluded from the earlier analysis of about 500 of the donors. In a later analysis, the rate of TCR association differed among HLA loci, with DRB1 alleles having the most associated TCRs and HLA-C alleles having the fewest. The 87-base-pair reads could not distinguish some IMGT-functional V segments, including TRBV6-2 and TRBV6-3, so those segments were excluded. In the study, around 150 TCR beta chains were listed as associated with cytomegalovirus. The classifier was reported to diagnose cytomegalovirus status with high specificity and sensitivity in both the original and validation cohorts. In vitro tests confirmed that a few of the cytomegalovirus-associated TCR beta chains recognize cytomegalovirus antigens. Assigning TCR associations to individual alleles was difficult when HLA alleles, especially DR and DQ, strongly co-occurred. Across donors, most TCR sequences were observed very rarely, whereas some public TCRs were present in many individuals. In a later analysis, HLA-associated TCR beta chains showed more clonal expansion and lower generation probabilities than non-associated chains that were equally common. Most CMV-associated TCR beta chains appeared to be HLA-restricted in a later analysis, and the HLA associations seemed to be driven largely by CMV exposure. According to a later genetic analysis, donors in an Asian-associated ancestry cluster had fewer N-insertions in productive TCRs than the roughly 700-donor mean. V-gene and J-gene trimming of TCR beta chains was associated with a missense DCLRE1C variant in a later genetic analysis, and the association was replicated in an independent cohort. In an earlier analysis of some 640 of the donors, most TCR beta V segments were observed in productive rearrangements about 90% or about 30% of the time, broadly matching IMGT annotations. Specific HLA alleles were associated with 15,000 to 20,000 TCR beta sequences at a false discovery rate of 0.05 in a later analysis. A cluster of highly shared sequence variants was judged likely to represent a technical artifact of the sequencing pipeline. Only TCR beta chains were sequenced in this cohort, and the absence of alpha or paired-chain data limited detectable features. It was suggested by the authors that the approach could potentially be generalized to other disease states and immunological phenotypes. Immune exposure information for the cohort was limited to CMV serostatus.

The method behind the library was the immunoSEQ multiplex PCR assay. The multiplex PCR relied on a mix of 60 forward primers for TCR Vbeta segments and 13 reverse primers for TCR Jbeta segments. The CDR3 region of rearranged TCR beta genes was amplified from genomic DNA by a multiplex PCR assay. On the Illumina HiSeq System, the amplified TCR beta libraries were sequenced as 87-base-pair reads. The original methods were these. A later analysis counted tens of millions of unique TCR beta chains across the 666 repertoires, and around 12 million of these chains were shared by at least two donors. To remove PCR and sequencing errors, raw reads were error-corrected and collapsed into unique sequences using a nearest-neighbor algorithm that merged closely related sequences. CDR3 sequences were aligned to IMGT reference sequences to assign V, D and J gene segments. For a sequence to be retained, at least a six-nucleotide match to both a V gene segment and a J gene segment was required. Rearrangements were classified as productive when the CDR3 lacked stop codons and remained in frame with V and J, and all other rearrangements were classified as non-productive. Following IMGT convention, CDR3 was defined as the stretch from the second conserved V-encoded cysteine up to the conserved J-encoded phenylalanine. In an earlier analysis of just under 600 of the donors, sequences lacking an unambiguous match to a single V gene segment were excluded. In an earlier analysis of around 600 of the donors, V segments were called functional above 56.7% productive rearrangements and were called segregating when the between-donor standard deviation exceeded 5%. A statistical classification framework was built for diagnosing cytomegalovirus status from the catalog of TCR beta chain sequences. In a later analysis, TCR nucleotide sequences were compared against IMGT/GENE-DB human TR gene sequences so that V and J genes could be assigned. The TCRdist pipeline was used in a later analysis to assign CDR3 sequences and most-parsimonious VDJ recombination scenarios. In a later analysis, each TCR beta chain was defined by its CDR3 amino acid sequence together with its V-gene family, and reads lacking a unique V-gene family were excluded. As a way to deal with suspected cross-contamination and a sequencing artifact, a later analysis dropped 500 to 700 nucleotide sequences that were highly shared and had low generation probability. In a later analysis, a clonal expansion index was calculated for each public chain from normalized within-repertoire ranks of inferred template counts. In a later analysis, generation probabilities were computed using a VDJ recombination model fitted to out-of-frame rearrangements, and the results were checked against IGoR. In a later analysis, TCR-TCR, TCR-HLA and TCR-CMV co-occurrence was scored with hypergeometric tests, and a repertoire-size bias correction was applied to TCR pairs. A later analysis estimated false discovery rates by permuting HLA or CMV assignments 20 times. In a later analysis, co-occurring TCRs were grouped with DBSCAN, and TCRdist sequence similarity was added when clustering was performed within HLA-allele-positive subsets. For co-occurrence clustering, repertoires with fewer than 30,000 or more than 120,000 public chains were excluded, along with roughly 5 repertoires with anomalous nucleotide sharing. Held by TCRdb, this immuneACCESS table contains in-frame sequences only and omits some clones. Under half of the omission traces to an unresolved V gene where checked; the cause of the rest is unknown. V, J and clone size were drawn from that table, and D and trimming were deduced from the DNA. Recorded for this sample are some 130,000 clones; around 83% of them occurred a single time. Around 1.2% of the sample belongs to the ten largest clones.

This clone was seen once. What this receptor recognizes is not known. No base-level quality is on record; no much larger clone is a single base apart. Its CDR3 holds 15 amino acids, cysteine through phenylalanine. The DNA shown is the 45-base CDR3, in frame from base 1. From the germline V gene, CDR1 is MNHEY and CDR2 is SVGAGI. From V the trimming removes 5 bases and from J it removes 2 bases, while the gene matches leave 9 bases of the junction unaccounted for. The cohort was made up of several hundred healthy bone marrow donors. At the time of sampling, all cohort members were nominally healthy, though unrecorded immune exposures were likely present. The donor was CMV seronegative and belonged to the group of more than 300 seronegative cohort members. Every donor gave a peripheral blood sample, and the peripheral blood mononuclear cells from that sample were used for TCR beta sequencing. The Qiagen DNeasy Blood Extraction Kit was used to extract genomic DNA from the blood cell samples.

This receptor was taken from a girl aged 2-15 years in good health and CMV-seronegative. The receptor chain draws on TRBV6-5 and TRBJ2-7, with TRBD1 identical over 7 junction bases. The specimen was PBMCs. CDR3 loop: CASSGYRGRPYEQYF. The DNA reads TGTGCCAGCAGTGGATACAGGGGAAGACCCTACGAGCAGTACTTC.